The 14 T cell receptor beta chains listed next were all sequenced from one sample in a study of cytomegalovirus exposure and HLA in healthy donors. PCR amplification relied on 60 Vbeta primers (plus 13 Jbeta primers). TCRdb's copy holds only in-frame clones and misses some; the assay was immunoSEQ multiplex PCR. The sample lists approximately 81,000 clones; over 65% were seen once. Sequencing input: PBMCs. These receptors originate from a man between 40 and 49 years old in good health and CMV-seropositive.

The rearrangement links TRBV5-1 to TRBJ1-2; 9 bases fit TRBD1. With V trimmed by 5 bases and J by 4 bases, 12 bases remained unmatched. CDR3 length equals 16 residues. Germline V lookup: CDR1 SGHRS, CDR2 YFSETQ. The CDR3: CASSYSPGQGLYGYTF. CDR3 coding DNA: TGCGCCAGCAGTTACTCCCCGGGACAGGGCCTCTATGGCTACACCTTC.

This chain connects TRBV29-1 to TRBJ2-5; 7 bases fit TRBD2. Germline trimming cut 3 bases from V and 5 bases from J; bases unmatched to any gene: 12. This CDR3 is built from 15 residues. In germline, CDR1 is SQVTM, CDR2 ANQGSEA. The CDR3, as DNA: TGCAGCGTTGATCTCGAGCGGGACCTTCGGGAGACCCAGTACTTC. Its protein is CSVDLERDLRETQYF.

The V gene is TRBV19, the J gene TRBJ1-2; 10 bases align to TRBD1. The J segment lost 3 bases and the V segment lost 8 bases, leaving 9 bases of the junction unmatched. The CDR3 extends over 15 amino acids. Germline V lookup: CDR1 LNHDA, CDR2 SQIVND (reference sequence). Here the CDR3 reads CASRDRGRSDYGYTF. CDR3 bases: TGTGCCAGTCGTGACAGGGGGCGCAGCGACTATGGCTACACCTTC. Full variable domain (rest looked up from reference TRBV19 and TRBJ1-2): DGGITQSPKYLFRKEGQNVTLSCEQNLNHDAMYWYRQDPGQGLRLIYYSQIVNDFQKGDIAEGYSVSREKKESFPLTVTSAQKNPTAFYLCASRDRGRSDYGYTFGSGTRLTVV.

The sample holds one count of this clone. The rearrangement uses TRBV19 and TRBJ2-1, with TRBD2 identical over 12 bases. V lost 3 bases, J lost 9 bases, and 6 bases stayed unmatched. CDR1 and CDR2 (germline): LNHDA, SQIVND (reference sequence). CDR3 length equals 15 residues. The CDR3 sequence: CASSMDLAGGREQFF. The CDR3 DNA reads TGTGCCAGTAGTATGGATCTAGCGGGAGGGCGTGAGCAGTTCTTC.

V gene TRBV6-6 combines with J gene TRBJ2-5; D may be TRBD1 (8 bases). V was trimmed by 5 bases and J by 3 bases, leaving 13 bases between them. The CDR3 runs to 14 residues. Germline V gene data show CDR1 as MNHNY and CDR2 as SVGAGI (reference sequence). The CDR3 region has the DNA TGTGCCAGCAGTAGGGGGGGACAGGAAGAGACCCAGTACTTC. This sequence encodes CASSRGGQEETQYF.

The chain couples TRBV7-9 to TRBJ2-3; 9 bases fit TRBD1. V gave up 1 base and J gave up 5 bases; unmatched junction bases: 10. Germline V gene sequence: CDR1 SEHNR, CDR2 FQNEAQ (reference sequence). The CDR3 is 17 residues long. The CDR3 sequence is CASSLGGTGHGRDTQYF. In DNA, the CDR3 is TGTGCCAGCAGCTTAGGTGGGACAGGGCATGGGAGAGATACGCAGTATTTT.

This clone has just one count. CDR3 sequence reads: CASSWTSGKETQYF. Written as DNA, the CDR3 is TGCGCCAGCAGTTGGACTAGCGGAAAAGAGACCCAGTACTTC. J is TRBJ2-5 and V is TRBV10-2; 10 bases line up with TRBD2. Germline V gene lookup returns CDR1 WSHSY and CDR2 SAAADI. The CDR3 contains 14 residues. J gave up 3 bases and V 5 bases, and 3 bases lay outside the gene matches.

CDR3 loop: CASSLSRMTGYTGELFF. The CDR3, as DNA: TGTGCCAGCAGTTTAAGTCGAATGACAGGGTACACCGGGGAGCTGTTTTTT. The rearrangement uses TRBV27 and TRBJ2-2, with 7 bases matching TRBD1. This CDR3 is 17 amino acids long. Trimming took 2 bases from V and 3 from J; bases not matched to a gene: 9. CDR1 is MNHEY, CDR2 SMNVEV, per germline (reference sequence).

The chain uses TRBV19 and TRBJ2-5, with D uncertain. Trimming removed 1 base from V and 4 bases from J, with 10 bases in between. Germline V gene sequence: CDR1 LNHDA, CDR2 SQIVND (reference sequence). CDR3 length: 14 amino acids. The CDR3 DNA follows: TGTGCCAGTAGTATAGCCGGTGCCCCAGAGACCCAGTACTTC. It specifies CASSIAGAPETQYF.

The chain couples TRBV28 to TRBJ1-1, with TRBD1 as a possible D gene (6 bases). Germline V CDR1 and CDR2: MDHEN, SYDVKM. The germline V and J ends were trimmed by 7 bases and 7 bases, with 13 bases remaining between them. The CDR3 runs 12 residues. The CDR3 sequence is CASNSQGFEAFF. Written as DNA, the CDR3 is TGTGCCAGCAATTCTCAGGGGTTTGAAGCTTTCTTT. Supplemented by reference TRBV28 and TRBJ1-1, the full variable domain reads DVKVTQSSRYLVKRTGEKVFLECVQDMDHENMFWYRQDPGLGLRLIYFSYDVKMKEKGDIPEGYSVSREKKERFSLILESASTNQTSMYLCASNSQGFEAFFGQGTRLTVV.

This clone was seen once. The gene calls are TRBV28 and TRBJ1-1; D uncertain. V was trimmed by 2 bases and J by 7 bases, leaving 14 bases between them. The germline CDR1 and CDR2 sequences are MDHEN and SYDVKM. The CDR3 is 14 residues long. As DNA, the CDR3 is TGTGCCAGCAGTTTAGGAGGGATTCGAGGTGAAGCTTTCTTT. This translates into CASSLGGIRGEAFF.

This clone was seen only a few times. The chain joins TRBV7-7 to TRBJ2-1, with 13 nucleotides matching TRBD2. The CDR3 has 15 residues. Losses at the gene ends were 2 bases for V and 9 bases for J; bases not matched to a gene: 4. Germline V gene sequence: CDR1 SSHAT, CDR2 FNYEAQ (reference sequence). CDR3 DNA: TGTGCCAGCAGCTTAAGTACTAGCGGGAGGGGTGAGCAGTTCTTC. It encodes CASSLSTSGRGEQFF.

The chain couples TRBV30 to TRBJ2-7; D unclear. Germline V gene lookup returns CDR1 GTSNPN and CDR2 SVGIG (reference sequence). V was shortened by 3 bases and J by 3 bases, with 12 bases between the two germline ends. This CDR3 is 13 amino acids long. CDR3 in DNA: TGTGCCTGGAGCCTTGCTACCTTCTACGAGCAGTACTTC. This sequence encodes CAWSLATFYEQYF.

The chain links TRBV5-1 to TRBJ1-1, with 9 bases identical to TRBD1. The CDR3 extends over 14 amino acids. Looked up from germline, CDR1 is SGHRS and CDR2 is YFSETQ. Trimming took 4 bases from V and 5 from J; bases not matched to a gene: 6. The CDR3 spells CASSLDRGGTEAFF. CDR3 DNA sequence: TGCGCCAGCAGCCTGGACAGGGGTGGGACTGAAGCTTTCTTT.